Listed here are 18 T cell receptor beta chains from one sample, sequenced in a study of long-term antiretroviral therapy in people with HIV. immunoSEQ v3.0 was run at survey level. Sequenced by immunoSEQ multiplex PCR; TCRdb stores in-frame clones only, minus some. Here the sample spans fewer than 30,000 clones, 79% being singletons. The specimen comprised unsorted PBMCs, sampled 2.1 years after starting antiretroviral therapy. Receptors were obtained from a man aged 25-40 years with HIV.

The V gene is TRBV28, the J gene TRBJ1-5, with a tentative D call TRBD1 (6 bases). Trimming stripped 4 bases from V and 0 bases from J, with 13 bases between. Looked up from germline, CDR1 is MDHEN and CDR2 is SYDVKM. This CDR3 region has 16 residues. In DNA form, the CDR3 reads TGTGCCAGCAGTTCTGGGGGACATATTAGCAATCAGCCCCAGCATTTT. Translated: CASSSGGHISNQPQHF.

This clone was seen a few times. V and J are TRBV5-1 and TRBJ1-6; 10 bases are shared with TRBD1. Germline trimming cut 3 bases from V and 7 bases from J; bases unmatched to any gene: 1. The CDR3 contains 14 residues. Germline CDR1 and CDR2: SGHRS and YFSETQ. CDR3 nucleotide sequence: TGCGCCAGCAGCTCGGACAGGGGGAATTCACCCCTCCACTTT. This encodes CASSSDRGNSPLHF.

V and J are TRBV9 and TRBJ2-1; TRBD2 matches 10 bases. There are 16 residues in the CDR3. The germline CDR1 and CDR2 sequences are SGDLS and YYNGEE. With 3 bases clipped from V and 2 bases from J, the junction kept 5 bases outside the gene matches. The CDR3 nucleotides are TGTGCCAGCAGCGGAAAAGGACTAGCGGCCTACAATGAGCAGTTCTTC. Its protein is CASSGKGLAAYNEQFF.

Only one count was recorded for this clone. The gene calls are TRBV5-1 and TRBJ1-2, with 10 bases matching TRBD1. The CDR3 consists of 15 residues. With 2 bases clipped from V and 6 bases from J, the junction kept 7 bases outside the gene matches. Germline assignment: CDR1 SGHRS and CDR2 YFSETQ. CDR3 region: CASSLVLGQGDGYTF. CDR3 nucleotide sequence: TGCGCCAGCAGCTTAGTTCTAGGACAGGGGGATGGCTACACCTTC.

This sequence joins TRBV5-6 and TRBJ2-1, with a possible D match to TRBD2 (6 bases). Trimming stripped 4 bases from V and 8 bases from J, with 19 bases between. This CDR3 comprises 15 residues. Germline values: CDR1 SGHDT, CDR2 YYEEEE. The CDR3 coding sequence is TGTGCCAGCAGCGAATCGAGACGGTGGGAGGATGAGCAGTTCTTC. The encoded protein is CASSESRRWEDEQFF.

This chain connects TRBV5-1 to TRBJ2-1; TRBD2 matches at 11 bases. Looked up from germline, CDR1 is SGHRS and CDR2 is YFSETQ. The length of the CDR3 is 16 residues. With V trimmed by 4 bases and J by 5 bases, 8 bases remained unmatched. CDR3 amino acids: CASSPGSGLADNEQFF. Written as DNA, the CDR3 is TGCGCCAGCAGCCCGGGCTCGGGACTAGCGGACAATGAGCAGTTCTTC.

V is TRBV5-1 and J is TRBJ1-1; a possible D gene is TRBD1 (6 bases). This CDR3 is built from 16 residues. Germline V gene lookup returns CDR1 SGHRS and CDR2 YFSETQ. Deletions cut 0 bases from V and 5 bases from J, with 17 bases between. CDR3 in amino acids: CASSLDTGIGGTEAFF. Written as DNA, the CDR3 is TGCGCCAGCAGCTTGGATACAGGGATTGGAGGTACTGAAGCTTTCTTT.

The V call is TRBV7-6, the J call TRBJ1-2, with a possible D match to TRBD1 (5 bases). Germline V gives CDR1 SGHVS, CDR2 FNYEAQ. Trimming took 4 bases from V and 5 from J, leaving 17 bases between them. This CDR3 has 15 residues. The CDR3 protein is CASSSQPGGEYGYTF. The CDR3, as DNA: TGTGCCAGCAGCTCCCAGCCTGGAGGGGAGTATGGCTACACCTTC.

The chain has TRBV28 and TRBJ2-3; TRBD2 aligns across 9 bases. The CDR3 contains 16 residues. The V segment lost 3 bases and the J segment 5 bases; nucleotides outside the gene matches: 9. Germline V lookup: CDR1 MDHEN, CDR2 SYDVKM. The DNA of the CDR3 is TGTGCCAGCAGTTTGGGTAAGCGGGGGGTCGGAGATACGCAGTATTTT. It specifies CASSLGKRGVGDTQYF.

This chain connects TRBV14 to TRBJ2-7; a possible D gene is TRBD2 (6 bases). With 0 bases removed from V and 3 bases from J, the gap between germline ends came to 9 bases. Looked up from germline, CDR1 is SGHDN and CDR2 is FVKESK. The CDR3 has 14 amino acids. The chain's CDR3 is CASSQDLAYYEQYF. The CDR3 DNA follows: TGTGCCAGCAGCCAAGATCTAGCGTACTACGAGCAGTACTTC.

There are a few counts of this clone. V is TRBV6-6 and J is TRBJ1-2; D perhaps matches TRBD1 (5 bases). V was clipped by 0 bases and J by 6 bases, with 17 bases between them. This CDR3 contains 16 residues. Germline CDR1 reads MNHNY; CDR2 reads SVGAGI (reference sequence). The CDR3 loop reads CASSYSHPGGGDGYTF. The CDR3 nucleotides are TGTGCCAGCAGTTACTCCCACCCCGGGGGTGGGGATGGCTACACCTTC.

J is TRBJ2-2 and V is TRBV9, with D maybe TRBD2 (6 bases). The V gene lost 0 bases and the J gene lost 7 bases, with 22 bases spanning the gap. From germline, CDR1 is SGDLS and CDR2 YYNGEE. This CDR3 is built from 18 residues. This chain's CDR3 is CASSVAQGLPGTGGELFF. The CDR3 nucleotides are TGTGCCAGCAGCGTAGCCCAGGGACTCCCAGGGACGGGCGGGGAGCTGTTTTTT.

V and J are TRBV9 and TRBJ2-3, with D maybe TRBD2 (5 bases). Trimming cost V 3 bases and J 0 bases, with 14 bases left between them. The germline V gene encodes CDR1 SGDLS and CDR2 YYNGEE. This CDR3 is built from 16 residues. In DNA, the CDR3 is TGTGCCAGCAGCGCCCACAGCGGAGCTAGCACAGATACGCAGTATTTT. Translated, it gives CASSAHSGASTDTQYF.

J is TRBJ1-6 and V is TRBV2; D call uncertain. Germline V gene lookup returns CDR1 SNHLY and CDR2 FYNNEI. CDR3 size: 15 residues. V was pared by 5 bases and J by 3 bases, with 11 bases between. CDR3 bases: TGTGCCAGCAGTAAGGACGGCCTCTATAATTCACCCCTCCACTTT. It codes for CASSKDGLYNSPLHF.

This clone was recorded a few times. This CDR3 is CAISEGQGLYGYTF. The CDR3 DNA is TGTGCCATCAGTGAAGGACAGGGACTCTATGGCTACACCTTC. V is TRBV10-3 and J is TRBJ1-2; 8 bases map to TRBD1. V lost 3 bases and J lost 4; bases outside the gene matches: 4. This CDR3 is built from 14 residues. Germline-derived CDR1 and CDR2 are ENHRY and SYGVKD.

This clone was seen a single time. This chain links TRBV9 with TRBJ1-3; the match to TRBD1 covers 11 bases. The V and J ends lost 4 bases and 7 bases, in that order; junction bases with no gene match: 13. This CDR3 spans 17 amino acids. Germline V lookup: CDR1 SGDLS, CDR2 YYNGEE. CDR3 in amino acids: CASSPRDRGSEGNTIYF. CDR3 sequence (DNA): TGTGCCAGCAGCCCCCGGGACAGGGGGTCTGAAGGGAACACCATATATTTT.

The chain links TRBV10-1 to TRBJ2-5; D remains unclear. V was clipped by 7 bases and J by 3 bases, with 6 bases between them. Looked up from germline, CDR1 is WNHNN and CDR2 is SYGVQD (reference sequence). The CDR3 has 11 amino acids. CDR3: CASNQEETQYF. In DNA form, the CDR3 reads TGCGCCAGCAACCAGGAAGAGACCCAGTACTTC.

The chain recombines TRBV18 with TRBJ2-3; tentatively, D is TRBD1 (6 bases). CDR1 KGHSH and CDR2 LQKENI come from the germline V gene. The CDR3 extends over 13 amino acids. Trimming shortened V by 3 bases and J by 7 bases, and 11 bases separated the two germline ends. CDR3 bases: TGTGCCAGCTCACCGACAGGAATCCATACGCAGTATTTT. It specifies CASSPTGIHTQYF.